The next 30 T cell receptor beta chains were all read from a single sample in a study of cytomegalovirus exposure and HLA in healthy donors. The study ran its PCR with 60 Vbeta and 13 Jbeta primers. Here immunoSEQ multiplex PCR was the method, and the copy in TCRdb shows in-frame clones only, minus some. Seen here are 170,000 or so clones, 70% to 85% observed once, and the top ten hold 4.5% to 5.5%. Specimen: PBMCs. Receptor source: a man younger than 35 in good health and CMV-seronegative.

This clone was counted only a few times. V usage is TRBV5-6 and J usage is TRBJ1-5; a possible D gene is TRBD1 (6 bases). The CDR3 spans 15 residues. Germline V gene lookup returns CDR1 SGHDT and CDR2 YYEEEE. V lost 2 bases and J 0 bases, leaving 9 bases between the germline ends. The CDR3 DNA sequence: TGTGCCAGCAGCTTACAGGGAGATAGCAATCAGCCCCAGCATTTT. Protein sequence: CASSLQGDSNQPQHF.

The chain links TRBV7-6 to TRBJ2-2, with 9 bases identical to TRBD2. Germline values: CDR1 SGHVS, CDR2 FNYEAQ. The CDR3 loop spans 16 amino acids. V lost 5 bases to trimming and J lost 3 bases; unmatched junction nucleotides: 7. CDR3 residues: CASSPLIAGDTGELFF. The CDR3 coding sequence is TGTGCCAGCAGCCCCCTTATAGCGGGAGACACCGGGGAGCTGTTTTTT.

J is TRBJ1-2 and V is TRBV9, with D tentatively TRBD1 (6 bases). V was pared by 4 bases and J by 1 base, with 11 bases between. CDR3 size: 14 residues. Germline V CDR1 and CDR2: SGDLS, YYNGEE. The CDR3: CASSSGQLNYGYTF. In DNA, the CDR3 is TGTGCCAGCAGCTCCGGACAGCTTAACTATGGCTACACCTTC. Together with reference TRBV9 and TRBJ1-2, the CDR3 gives the full variable domain: DSGVTQTPKHLITATGQRVTLRCSPRSGDLSVYWYQQSLDQGLQFLIQYYNGEERAKGNILERFSAQQFPDLHSELNLSSLELGDSALYFCASSSGQLNYGYTFGSGTRLTVV.

The chain links TRBV7-9 to TRBJ2-6; D is unresolved. Trimming removed 5 bases from V and 2 bases from J, with 10 bases in between. The length of the CDR3 is 15 residues. CDR1 and CDR2 (germline): SEHNR, FQNEAQ (reference sequence). CDR3 amino acids: CASSLLQTGANVLTF. CDR3 DNA: TGTGCCAGCAGCCTGTTGCAGACTGGGGCCAACGTCCTGACTTTC.

The chain has TRBV7-2 and TRBJ1-4, with D possibly matching TRBD1 (5 bases). Trimming pared 5 bases from V and 0 bases from J, leaving 10 bases between. This CDR3 has 15 amino acids. Germline values: CDR1 SGHTA, CDR2 FQGNSA. The CDR3, as DNA: TGTGCCAGCAGCCCGGGGGAAGCAACTAATGAAAAACTGTTTTTT. It translates to CASSPGEATNEKLFF. Supplemented by reference TRBV7-2 and TRBJ1-4, the full variable domain reads GAGVSQSPSNKVTEKGKDVELRCDPISGHTALYWYRQSLGQGLEFLIYFQGNSAPDKSGLPSDRFSAERTGGSVSTLTIQRTQQEDSAVYLCASSPGEATNEKLFFGSGTQLSVL.

J is TRBJ1-4 and V is TRBV5-5; the D is unclear. Germline-derived CDR1 and CDR2 are SGHKS and YYEKEE (reference sequence). The CDR3 totals 14 residues. V gave up 1 base and J gave up 4 bases, with 8 bases separating them. The DNA for the CDR3 is TGTGCCAGCAGCTTGATAGCGCTTAATGAAAAACTGTTTTTT. Translating it yields CASSLIALNEKLFF. The complete variable domain, with remaining parts taken from reference TRBV5-5 and TRBJ1-4, reads DAGVTQSPTHLIKTRGQQVTLRCSPISGHKSVSWYQQVLGQGPQFIFQYYEKEERGRGNFPDRFSARQFPNYSSELNVNALLLGDSALYLCASSLIALNEKLFFGSGTQLSVL.

By share of the sample, this clone is medium-sized. The V and J genes are TRBV4-2 and TRBJ2-4, with TRBD2 matching over 9 bases. Germline CDR1 is LGHNA and CDR2 is YNFKEQ. The CDR3 extends over 19 amino acids. The trim removed 1 base at V and 0 bases at J, leaving 10 bases unmatched. The CDR3 DNA is TGTGCCAGCAGCCAAGCTTCGTCTAGCGGGAACCTAGCCAAAAACATTCAGTACTTC. This gives the protein CASSQASSSGNLAKNIQYF.

On this clone: At one boundary the junction diverges from the germline segment, which might be a read error. The CDR3 DNA sequence: TGTTCCAGCGGGGGAACTGTTGACAGGACGAAAAATGGCTACACCTTC. It is translated as CSSGGTVDRTKNGYTF. V usage is TRBV7-9 and J usage is TRBJ1-2; possible D gene TRBD1, 6 bases. This CDR3 has 16 amino acids. Germline CDR1 and CDR2: SEHNR and FQNEAQ (reference sequence). Drawing the rest from reference TRBV7-9 and TRBJ1-2, the complete variable domain is DTGVSQNPRHKITKRGQNVTFRCDPISEHNRLYWYRQTLGQGPEFLTYFQNEAQLEKSRLLSDRFSAERPKGSFSTLEIQRTEQGDSAMYLCSSGGTVDRTKNGYTFGSGTRLTVV.

This clone was recorded only once. The rearrangement uses TRBV9 and TRBJ1-1, with D unresolved. The ends were cut back, 4 bases at V and 6 bases at J, with 13 bases in the middle. Germline values: CDR1 SGDLS, CDR2 YYNGEE. The CDR3 runs to 13 residues. CDR3 loop: CASSSRGSPEAFF. In DNA form, the CDR3 reads TGTGCCAGCAGCTCCCGAGGTAGCCCTGAAGCTTTCTTT.

The V call is TRBV7-9, the J call TRBJ1-2, with D unresolved. Germline V gene lookup returns CDR1 SEHNR and CDR2 FQNEAQ (reference sequence). This CDR3 comprises 13 residues. V shed 5 bases and J shed 5 bases, with 12 bases lying between them. As DNA, the CDR3 is TGTGCCAGCAGCCCCCCGAAAGCTTATGGCTACACCTTC. Its translation: CASSPPKAYGYTF.

This chain joins TRBV19 and TRBJ1-2; D may be TRBD1 (5 bases). Trimming stripped 4 bases from V and 4 bases from J, with 13 bases between. CDR1 and CDR2 from the germline V gene are LNHDA and SQIVND (reference sequence). This CDR3 region has 14 residues. The CDR3 loop is CASSTQGWGYGYTF. DNA for the CDR3: TGTGCCAGTAGTACGCAGGGATGGGGCTATGGCTACACCTTC. The full variable domain, in which reference TRBV19 and TRBJ1-2 provide the parts outside the CDR3, is DGGITQSPKYLFRKEGQNVTLSCEQNLNHDAMYWYRQDPGQGLRLIYYSQIVNDFQKGDIAEGYSVSREKKESFPLTVTSAQKNPTAFYLCASSTQGWGYGYTFGSGTRLTVV.

V gene TRBV28 combines with J gene TRBJ2-7; D is possibly TRBD1 (6 bases). The CDR3 extends over 14 amino acids. V lost 5 bases and J lost 1, with 12 bases in between. Germline CDR1 MDHEN, CDR2 SYDVKM. The CDR3 loop reads CASSKQGLSYEQYF. For the CDR3, the DNA is TGTGCCAGCAGTAAACAGGGTCTGTCCTACGAGCAGTACTTC.

This chain connects TRBV7-9 to TRBJ2-7; TRBD1 matches at 7 bases. Trimming removed 1 base from V and 4 bases from J; junction bases left unmatched: 1. The germline V gene encodes CDR1 SEHNR and CDR2 FQNEAQ (reference sequence). The length of the CDR3 is 13 residues. The CDR3 DNA sequence: TGTGCCAGCAGCTTAGAGACAGGGTACGAGCAGTACTTC. This sequence encodes CASSLETGYEQYF.

CDR3 region: CASSLRQGLNSPLHF. The CDR3 region has the DNA TGTGCCAGCAGCCTCAGACAGGGATTAAATTCACCCCTCCACTTT. V is TRBV7-2 and J is TRBJ1-6, with TRBD1 identical over 7 bases. Trimming removed 5 bases from V and 7 bases from J; junction bases left unmatched: 8. The length of the CDR3 is 15 residues. Germline V gene lookup returns CDR1 SGHTA and CDR2 FQGNSA.

As to this clone: One junction end disagrees with the germline gene, perhaps due to a read error. The chain couples TRBV7-7 to TRBJ2-1, with 8 bases matching TRBD1. Germline CDR1 is SSHAT and CDR2 is FNYEAQ (reference sequence). This CDR3 is 14 amino acids long. The CDR3 spells CASSRGQAPNEQFF. CDR3 nucleotide sequence: TGTGCTAGCAGCCGGGGACAGGCACCCAATGAGCAGTTCTTC.

This clone has just one count. The chain recombines TRBV6-5 with TRBJ2-2; D might be TRBD2 (6 bases). The germline gives CDR1 MNHEY, CDR2 SVGAGI. V was cut by 8 bases and J by 5 bases, with 12 bases left in between. This CDR3 has 13 residues. CDR3 DNA sequence: TGTGCCAGCCGGGGGAGTTGGACCGGGGAGCTGTTTTTT. Translation gives CASRGSWTGELFF.

This clone was observed a handful of times. The CDR3, as DNA: TGTGCCAGTAGTAGTCGACAGTTTGCAACTAATGAAAAACTGTTTTTT. Translated: CASSSRQFATNEKLFF. This sequence joins TRBV19 and TRBJ1-4; weak D call: TRBD1 (5 bases). CDR1 and CDR2 (germline): LNHDA, SQIVND (reference sequence). V was clipped by 4 bases and J by 0 bases, with 12 bases between them. The CDR3 has 16 residues.

The chain has TRBV18 and TRBJ1-4; the D is unclear. Between the trimmed V and J ends, which lost 3 bases and 8 bases, there was a span of 10 bases. Looked up from germline, CDR1 is KGHSH and CDR2 is LQKENI. This CDR3 region has 13 residues. The CDR3 nucleotides are TGTGCCAGCTCACCTGACTTTTACGAAAAACTGTTTTTT. Residues: CASSPDFYEKLFF.

This clone was recorded once. The rearrangement uses TRBV2 and TRBJ2-4; D is possibly TRBD1 (6 bases). Germline V CDR1 and CDR2: SNHLY, FYNNEI. The CDR3 consists of 13 residues. Deletions cut 4 bases from V and 6 bases from J, with 10 bases between. The chain's CDR3 is CASSGQGTNIQYF. For the CDR3, the DNA is TGTGCCAGCAGTGGCCAGGGGACAAACATTCAGTACTTC.

The rearrangement links TRBV6-5 to TRBJ1-1, with TRBD1 matching over 8 bases. In germline, CDR1 is MNHEY, CDR2 SVGAGI. The CDR3 contains 15 residues. With 5 bases clipped from V and 6 bases from J, the junction kept 11 bases outside the gene matches. Here the CDR3 DNA reads TGTGCCAGCAGTAGACAAACAGGGGGTTACGCTGAAGCTTTCTTT. As protein: CASSRQTGGYAEAFF.

The chain links TRBV6-4 to TRBJ2-1; 14 bases match TRBD2. Germline V gene lookup returns CDR1 MRHNA and CDR2 SNTAGT. The CDR3 totals 15 residues. Unmatched junction bases numbered 3, after V lost 4 bases and J lost 7 bases. In DNA, the CDR3 is TGTGCCAGCAGTGCCGGGACTAGCGGGGGTAATGAGCAGTTCTTC. It is translated as CASSAGTSGGNEQFF.

The chain joins TRBV15 to TRBJ2-7; D is possibly TRBD2 (7 bases). The germline V and J ends were trimmed by 3 bases and 2 bases, with 17 bases remaining between them. CDR1 and CDR2 (germline): LNHNV, YYDKDF (reference sequence). There are 16 residues in the CDR3. CDR3 residues: CATSREGGLSPYEQYF. CDR3 coding DNA: TGTGCCACCAGCAGGGAAGGGGGACTATCACCCTACGAGCAGTACTTC.

V gene TRBV11-2 combines with J gene TRBJ1-3; D unclear. The CDR3 runs 15 residues. CDR1 and CDR2 (germline): SGHAT, FQNNGV. V gave up 1 base and J gave up 2 bases, with 9 bases separating them. DNA for the CDR3: TGTGCCAGCAGCTTAGGTCAGACTACTGGAAACACCATATATTTT. Translating gives CASSLGQTTGNTIYF. Full variable domain (outside the CDR3, taken from reference TRBV11-2 and TRBJ1-3): EAGVAQSPRYKIIEKRQSVAFWCNPISGHATLYWYQQILGQGPKLLIQFQNNGVVDDSQLPKDRFSAERLKGVDSTLKIQPAKLEDSAVYLCASSLGQTTGNTIYFGEGSWLTVV.

The CDR3 DNA reads TGTGCCAGCAGCGCCCAGGGAGGGACTGAAGCTTTCTTT. Translation: CASSAQGGTEAFF. V is TRBV7-9 and J is TRBJ1-1, with a tentative D call TRBD1 (5 bases). This CDR3 spans 13 amino acids. V gave up 5 bases and J gave up 5 bases, with 12 bases separating them. Germline V gene data show CDR1 as SEHNR and CDR2 as FQNEAQ (reference sequence).

V usage is TRBV5-1 and J usage is TRBJ2-2; 7 bases line up with TRBD1. The CDR3 runs 15 residues. V was pared by 0 bases and J by 7 bases, with 6 bases of the junction left unmatched. Per germline, CDR1 SGHRS and CDR2 YFSETQ. The chain's CDR3 is CASSLGDRDGGELFF. The CDR3, as DNA: TGCGCCAGCAGCTTGGGTGACAGGGATGGCGGGGAGCTGTTTTTT.

This chain uses TRBV4-1 with TRBJ2-1; 10 bases are a match to TRBD2. Germline V lookup: CDR1 MGHRA, CDR2 YSYEKL. The V gene end was trimmed by 5 bases and the J gene end by 6 bases; junction bases not matched to a gene: 13. The CDR3 is 17 amino acids. This chain's CDR3 is CASSTYTLAGSFNEQFF. CDR3 nucleotide sequence: TGCGCCAGCAGCACTTATACACTAGCGGGGTCTTTCAATGAGCAGTTCTTC.

This chain links TRBV4-1 with TRBJ1-1; D may be TRBD1 (6 bases). The germline V and J ends were trimmed by 1 base and 5 bases, with 11 bases remaining between them. Germline assignment: CDR1 MGHRA and CDR2 YSYEKL. The CDR3 is 14 residues long. The CDR3 DNA sequence: TGCGCCAGCAGCCAAGCGGGCAGGGGTACTGAAGCTTTCTTT. This gives the protein CASSQAGRGTEAFF.

The J gene is TRBJ1-5, the V gene TRBV15; D is perhaps TRBD1 (5 bases). V was pared by 0 bases and J by 9 bases, with 15 bases between. The length of the CDR3 is 15 residues. Looked up from germline, CDR1 is LNHNV and CDR2 is YYDKDF (reference sequence). CDR3 bases: TGTGCCACCAGCAGAGATTCCACTTGGGGCAGGCCCCAGCATTTT. Residues: CATSRDSTWGRPQHF.

A single count supports this clone. The chain uses TRBV19 and TRBJ2-7; 11 bases align to TRBD1. Trimming cost V 6 bases and J 2 bases; bases outside gene matches: 3. CDR3 length: 14 residues. CDR1 and CDR2 from the germline V gene are LNHDA and SQIVND (reference sequence). CDR3 residues: CASSRDRGTYEQYF. The DNA for the CDR3 is TGTGCCAGTAGCAGGGACAGGGGGACCTACGAGCAGTACTTC.

The rearrangement uses TRBV2 and TRBJ2-3, with D perhaps matching TRBD1 (5 bases). The CDR3 extends over 13 amino acids. Germline V gene lookup returns CDR1 SNHLY and CDR2 FYNNEI. V lost 5 bases to trimming and J lost 2 bases, with 8 bases between them. CDR3 nucleotide sequence: TGTGCCAGCAGTCCTGGGGCCACAGATACGCAGTATTTT. Translation: CASSPGATDTQYF.